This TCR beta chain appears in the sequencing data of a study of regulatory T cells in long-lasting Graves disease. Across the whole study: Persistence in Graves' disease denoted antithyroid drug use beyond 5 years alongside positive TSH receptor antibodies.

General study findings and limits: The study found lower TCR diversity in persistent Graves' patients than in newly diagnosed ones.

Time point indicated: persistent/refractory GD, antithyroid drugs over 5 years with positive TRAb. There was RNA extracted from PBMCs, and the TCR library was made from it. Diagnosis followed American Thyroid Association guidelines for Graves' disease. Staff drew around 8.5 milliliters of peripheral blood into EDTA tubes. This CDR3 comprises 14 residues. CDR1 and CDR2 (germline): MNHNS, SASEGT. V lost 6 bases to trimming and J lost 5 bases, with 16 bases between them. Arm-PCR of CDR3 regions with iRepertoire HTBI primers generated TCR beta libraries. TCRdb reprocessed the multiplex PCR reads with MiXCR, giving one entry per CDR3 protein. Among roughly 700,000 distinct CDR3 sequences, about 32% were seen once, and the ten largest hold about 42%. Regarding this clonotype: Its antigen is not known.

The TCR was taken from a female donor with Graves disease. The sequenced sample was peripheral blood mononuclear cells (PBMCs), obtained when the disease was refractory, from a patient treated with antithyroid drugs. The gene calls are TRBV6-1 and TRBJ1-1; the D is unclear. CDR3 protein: CASSHSWPRTEAFF. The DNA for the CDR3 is TGTGCCAGCAGCCACTCTTGGCCCCGGACTGAAGCTTTCTTT.